The 6 T cell receptor beta chains listed next were all sequenced from one sample in a study of spatial heterogeneity in lung cancer. Study observations and caveats: Expanded alpha and beta TCR counts within tumors tracked tumor mutation counts.

What these receptors recognize is not known. TCRdb used MiXCR to reprocess the 5' RACE reads, holding one entry per CDR3 protein. The sample includes some 100,000 distinct CDR3 sequences, around 4.8% seen only once; the top ten take around 20%. As for time point: sample taken at primary tumor resection. This sample comprised lung tumor tissue, obtained at surgery. The receptor set was obtained from a male donor with early-stage non-small cell lung cancer.

There are many counts of this clonotype. The rearrangement links TRBV7-9 to TRBJ1-2, with D possibly matching TRBD1 (5 bases). Between the trimmed V and J ends, which lost 4 bases and 1 base, there was a span of 13 bases. Germline V lookup: CDR1 SEHNR, CDR2 FQNEAQ (reference sequence). The CDR3 has 15 residues. CDR3 loop: CASSSARVLNYGYTF. CDR3 nucleotide sequence: TGTGCCAGCAGCTCCGCCAGGGTTCTTAACTATGGCTACACCTTC.

In its sample, this clonotype was seen many times. The V and J genes are TRBV3-1 and TRBJ1-1; no reliable D call. V shed 2 bases and J shed 1 base, with 8 bases lying between them. Germline V CDR1 and CDR2: LGHDT, YNNKEL (reference sequence). The CDR3 loop spans 14 amino acids. The CDR3 protein is CASSQRRENTEAFF. CDR3 bases: TGTGCCAGCAGCCAACGCAGAGAGAACACTGAAGCTTTCTTT.

This clonotype came up many times. This rearrangement joins TRBV5-5 to TRBJ1-1; D is undetermined. Germline lookup yields CDR1 SGHKS and CDR2 YYEKEE (reference sequence). The CDR3 has 14 amino acids. Trimming removed 7 bases at V and 0 bases at J, with 13 bases between. CDR3 protein: CASGVSGLNTEAFF. CDR3 coding DNA: TGTGCCAGCGGAGTCTCAGGTCTGAACACTGAAGCTTTCTTT.

This chain connects TRBV10-3 to TRBJ2-1, with 16 bases that match TRBD2. V was pared by 6 bases and J by 10 bases, with 9 bases of the junction left unmatched. Per the germline V gene, CDR1 is ENHRY and CDR2 is SYGVKD. The length of the CDR3 is 16 residues. The DNA for the CDR3 is TGTGCCATCAGGAACGGGACTAGCGGGAGGGGTAAGGAGCAGTTCTTC. This gives the protein CAIRNGTSGRGKEQFF.

Many counts were recorded for this clonotype. The rearrangement uses TRBV5-5 and TRBJ1-5, with 7 bases fitting TRBD1. V trimming: 4 bases; J trimming: 4 bases; junction bases outside the gene matches: 14. Germline CDR1 is SGHKS and CDR2 is YYEKEE (reference sequence). There are 17 residues in the CDR3. The CDR3 region is CASSLFPGTVINQPQHF. In nucleotides, the CDR3 is TGTGCCAGCAGCCTTTTCCCCGGGACAGTAATAAATCAGCCCCAGCATTTT.

This clonotype was observed many times. The V and J genes are TRBV6-6 and TRBJ1-4; TRBD1 matches at 10 bases. V was pared by 6 bases and J by 1 base, with 5 bases of the junction left unmatched. The CDR3 length is 16 residues. The germline CDR1 and CDR2 sequences are MNHNY and SVGAGI (reference sequence). This chain's CDR3 is CASSPGQGQTNEKLFF. CDR3 nucleotides: TGTGCCAGCAGCCCGGGACAGGGGCAAACTAATGAAAAACTGTTTTTT.